A single sample gave rise to the 18 T cell receptor beta chains below, sequenced in a study of T-cell memory formation after mild COVID-19. TCRdb reprocessed the 5' RACE reads via MiXCR and lists one record per CDR3 protein. Of about 250,000 distinct CDR3 sequences in the sample, under 20% were seen once. The material sequenced was PBMCs or a T cell subset sorted from them (not recorded which). These receptors were collected from a man between 18 and 29 years old who had mild COVID-19 (a few samples of this study predate the infection). Cell type and time point are not known.

J is TRBJ1-1 and V is TRBV7-6; 7 bases are shared with TRBD1. V lost 5 bases and J lost 4; bases outside the gene matches: 10. The CDR3 totals 15 residues. CDR1 and CDR2 from the germline V gene are SGHVS and FNYEAQ. This CDR3 is CASSPDRTGGTEAFF. CDR3 nucleotide sequence: TGTGCCAGCAGCCCGGATCGGACAGGAGGCACTGAAGCTTTCTTT.

The V gene is TRBV4-3, the J gene TRBJ1-5; a weak D match, TRBD1 (6 bases). Trimming pared 0 bases from V and 9 bases from J, leaving 15 bases between. The CDR3 runs 15 residues. CDR1 is LGHNA and CDR2 is YSLEER in the germline V gene. CDR3 sequence reads: CASSQDHWGGRPQHF. In DNA form, the CDR3 reads TGCGCCAGCAGCCAAGATCATTGGGGGGGGCGGCCCCAGCATTTT.

V is TRBV18 and J is TRBJ1-4; no firm D call. Trimming stripped 3 bases from V and 8 bases from J, with 16 bases between. The CDR3 is 15 amino acids. Germline CDR1 is KGHSH and CDR2 is LQKENI. The CDR3 here is CASSPQTSAREKLFF. CDR3 bases: TGTGCCAGCTCACCCCAGACCTCCGCTCGGGAAAAACTGTTTTTT.

The CDR3 reads CASSAGDNQPQHF. For the CDR3, the DNA is TGTGCCAGCAGTGCAGGGGACAATCAGCCCCAGCATTTT. The chain links TRBV6-2 or TRBV6-3 to TRBJ1-5; TRBD1 is a possible D gene (6 bases). Trimming cost V 5 bases and J 3 bases, with 8 bases left between them. Germline lookup yields CDR1 MNHEY and CDR2 SVGEGT. The CDR3 has 13 amino acids.

This clonotype has more than one count but fewer than ten. The chain employs TRBV7-9 and TRBJ2-1; D is perhaps TRBD1 (6 bases). In germline, CDR1 is SEHNR, CDR2 FQNEAQ (reference sequence). V was cut by 2 bases and J by 8 bases, with 22 bases left in between. The CDR3 totals 17 residues. As DNA, the CDR3 is TGTGCCAGCAGCTTAACGTATCCTATGGGGGCCGGTTATGAGCAGTTCTTC. It codes for CASSLTYPMGAGYEQFF.

In this sample, this clonotype turned up a few times. The V call is TRBV15, the J call TRBJ2-5, with 9 positions matching TRBD2. Losses at the gene ends were 6 bases for V and 5 bases for J; bases not matched to a gene: 10. The CDR3 spans 15 residues. The germline V gene has CDR1 LNHNV and CDR2 YYDKDF (reference sequence). The CDR3 DNA reads as TGTGCCACCAGGTTCCCGGGACTAGCTTCCGAGACCCAGTACTTC. This translates into CATRFPGLASETQYF.

The CDR3 is CASSLGRVDNEQFF. CDR3 sequence (DNA): TGCGCCAGCAGCTTGGGTCGAGTCGACAATGAGCAGTTCTTC. The V and J genes are TRBV5-1 and TRBJ2-1; D is unclear. In germline, CDR1 is SGHRS, CDR2 YFSETQ. V was trimmed by 0 bases and J by 5 bases, leaving 9 bases between them. The CDR3 spans 14 residues. The entire variable domain, with the rest obtained from reference TRBV5-1 and TRBJ2-1, is as follows: KAGVTQTPRYLIKTRGQQVTLSCSPISGHRSVSWYQQTPGQGLQFLFEYFSETQRNKGNFPGRFSGRQFSNSRSEMNVSTLELGDSALYLCASSLGRVDNEQFFGPGTRLTVL.

This chain uses TRBV13 with TRBJ1-1; possibly TRBD1 for D (5 bases). This CDR3 spans 13 amino acids. V was cut by 1 base and J by 10 bases, with 13 bases left in between. The V gene's germline CDR1 is PRHDT and CDR2 FYEKMQ (reference sequence). The CDR3 nucleotides are TGTGCCAGCAGCTTAGAGGGGAGTTCAGGAGCTTTCTTT. This gives the protein CASSLEGSSGAFF.

This clonotype has just one count. The chain links TRBV12-3 or TRBV12-4 to TRBJ2-7; possible D gene TRBD1, 6 bases. V lost 1 base, J lost 12 bases, and 13 bases lay in between. The CDR3 sequence is 12 residues long. CDR3 sequence reads: CASSLGTASLYV. In DNA, the CDR3 is TGTGCCAGCAGTTTAGGGACAGCCTCGCTGTACGTC.

The chain links TRBV9 to TRBJ2-1; maybe TRBD1 (5 bases). V shed 3 bases and J shed 0 bases, with 10 bases lying between them. The CDR3 spans 15 residues. Per germline, CDR1 SGDLS and CDR2 YYNGEE. The CDR3 bases are TGTGCCAGCAGCGCTCAGGGTAGCTCCTACAATGAGCAGTTCTTC. Amino acid sequence: CASSAQGSSYNEQFF.

The genes are TRBV6-2 or TRBV6-3 and TRBJ2-5; 8 bases align to TRBD2. CDR1 and CDR2 from the germline V gene are MNHEY and SVGEGT. Trimming at V came to 6 bases and at J to 1 base, leaving 10 bases not matched to a gene. The CDR3 covers 16 residues. The CDR3 DNA is TGTGCCAGCAGCTCCGGGACTAGGAGCCGCCAAGAGACCCAGTACTTC. Amino acids: CASSSGTRSRQETQYF.

This clonotype was found many times. The CDR3 loop reads CASRGTGDEQYF. DNA of the CDR3: TGTGCCAGCAGGGGGACAGGGGACGAGCAGTACTTC. The rearrangement joins TRBV12-3 or TRBV12-4 to TRBJ2-7, with 10 bases matching TRBD1. CDR3 length: 12 residues. Trimming at V came to 6 bases and at J to 5 bases, leaving 1 base not matched to a gene.

This clonotype was detected a few times. The rearrangement links TRBV12-3 or TRBV12-4 to TRBJ2-3, with D possibly being TRBD1 or TRBD2 (5 bases each). Deletions cut 3 bases from V and 5 bases from J, with 12 bases between. The CDR3 runs 14 residues. In DNA form, the CDR3 reads TGTGCCAGCAGTTTCGGGACCCGCGGAGATACGCAGTATTTT. Translated, it gives CASSFGTRGDTQYF.

The V gene is TRBV7-8, the J gene TRBJ1-2; maybe TRBD1 (5 bases). V was trimmed by 2 bases and J by 5 bases, leaving 12 bases between them. Per germline, CDR1 SGHVS and CDR2 FQNEAQ. The CDR3 runs 14 residues. DNA for the CDR3: TGTGCCAGCAGCTTATCCCCAGGGTTATATGGCTACACCTTC. Translation: CASSLSPGLYGYTF.

CDR3 protein: CSASPPVEIDTQYF. The CDR3 DNA reads TGCAGTGCTAGTCCTCCCGTCGAGATAGATACGCAGTATTTT. The chain employs TRBV20-1 and TRBJ2-3; D gene unclear. Germline CDR1 is DFQATT and CDR2 is SNEGSKA (reference sequence). Trimming cost V 3 bases and J 5 bases, with 15 bases left between them. There are 14 residues in the CDR3.

The genes are TRBV19 and TRBJ2-7; a possible D gene is TRBD2 (5 bases). Germline V gene sequence: CDR1 LNHDA, CDR2 SQIVND (reference sequence). The CDR3 consists of 16 residues. V was pared by 5 bases and J by 5 bases, with 22 bases between. CDR3 amino acids: CASSVGSPRGTHEQYF. DNA for the CDR3: TGTGCCAGTAGTGTAGGATCCCCTCGGGGTACCCACGAGCAGTACTTC.

J is TRBJ1-1 and V is TRBV6-2 or TRBV6-3, with a tentative D call TRBD1 (5 bases). The CDR3 consists of 12 residues. Germline CDR1 MNHEY, CDR2 SVGEGT. Trimming left V 6 bases short and J 11 bases short, with 16 bases between. CDR3 sequence (DNA): TGTGCCAGCAGGGAACCCAGGGCTGGTGCTTTCTTT. It encodes CASREPRAGAFF.

The chain carries TRBV21-1 and TRBJ1-6; the table calls TRBD1, which could not be checked here. TRBV21-1 is deemed a pseudogene. The CDR3 is 15 residues long. The chain's CDR3 is CASSTWTGLESPLHF. CDR3 bases: TGTGCCAGCAGCACCTGGACAGGGTTGGAGTCACCCCTCCACTTT.